The clone carrying this TCR beta chain was seen more than once but under ten times. The data derive from a study of blood T cell repertoires in COVID-19. Whole-study context: The study drew acute and convalescent COVID-19 samples from the United States, Italy and Spain. T cells, B-cell-depleted T cells, or PBMCs provided the cDNA or gDNA that served as material.

CDR3 length: 14 amino acids. Trimming took off 4 bases at V and 6 bases at J, with 13 bases between the two ends. Germline CDR1 reads SGHAT; CDR2 reads FQNNGV. How the authors handled the data: Cell counts per sample came from amplifying reference gene primers. Sequenced by immunoSEQ multiplex PCR; TCRdb stores in-frame clones only, minus some. V and J calls and clone size follow that table, whereas D and trimming were derived from the DNA. Here the sample spans about 160,000 clones, roughly 80% being singletons. The receptor was derived from a man between 65 and 85 years old with acute or convalescent COVID-19. The rearrangement joins TRBV11-2 to TRBJ2-1, with a weak D call TRBD2 (6 bases). What was sequenced was peripheral blood. This chain's CDR3 is CASSSRLSGNEQFF. DNA of the CDR3: TGTGCCAGCAGCTCACGTCTTAGCGGCAATGAGCAGTTCTTC.